This T cell receptor (beta chain) appears in the sequencing data of a study of blood T cell repertoires in COVID-19 (TCRdb year 2020). Regarding the study in general: The collaborator samples originated in the United States, Italy and Spain and spanned the acute and convalescent phases of COVID-19. The prospective study material was composed of cDNA or gDNA derived from T cells, B-cell-depleted T cells, or PBMCs. Deeply sampled blood TCRbeta repertoires from subjects exposed to, actively infected with, or recovered from COVID-19 were included in the dataset. The repertoires were made available in a free public database intended to serve as a resource for research on the immune response to SARS-CoV-2. Samples were obtained from the ongoing ImmuneRACE study (first 160 participants) and from over 1,000 subjects provided by 6 global collaborators. Nearly every sample came with metadata listing a de-identified subject ID, COVID-19 status, age in years and sex. Where available, HLA class I and class II types were obtained from metadata supplied by the sample provider rather than from assay-based typing.

A remark on this clone: What this receptor recognizes is not known. Base qualities are not at hand, and no much larger clone is one base apart.

The germline V gene (reference sequence) yields LNHDA for CDR1 and SQIVND for CDR2. Spanning cysteine to phenylalanine, the CDR3 consists of 15 amino acids. Only CDR3 DNA remains: 45 bases, in frame from the first base. Trimming removed 4 bases from V and 7 bases from J; the gene matches leave 9 bases unexplained. TCRbeta CDR3 regions were amplified from genomic DNA using the immunoSEQ Assay, a bias-controlled multiplex PCR. Regarding the original processing steps: The number of nucleated cells in each sample was estimated by amplification of reference gene primers within the assay. To quantify the absolute abundance of each unique TCRbeta CDR3 rearrangement, sequence reads were collapsed and filtered. For each sample, productive Simpson clonality was calculated as the square root of Simpson's diversity index over productive rearrangements. TCRdb provides this immuneACCESS table in a form limited to in-frame rearrangements. Some clones are lacking; in checked studies, under half of them reflect an unresolved V gene, and why the rest are absent is not known. That table furnishes V, J and clone size, whereas the DNA furnished D and trimming. This sample has around 250,000 clones in its table, and about four fifths of those were observed once. The top ten clonotypes cover more than 3% of the sample.

Participants in the prospective study were aged roughly 18 to 100 years, lived in 20 to 30 United States geographic areas, and enrolled through a virtual design. In the prospective study, cohorts were assigned on the basis of participant-reported clinical history obtained from a screening survey and a study questionnaire. For ImmuneRACE Cohort 3, a participant was defined as recovered based on two consecutive negative NP/OP PCR tests, clearance by a healthcare professional, or resolution of symptoms. In the prospective study, mobile phlebotomists collected whole blood, serum and a nasopharyngeal or oropharyngeal swab from each participant. Prospective study participants could optionally give additional blood draws and questionnaires over an approximately two-month period. Before DNA extraction, blood samples from the prospective study were shipped at room temperature or frozen. The research as a whole found: The amount of clinical and demographic metadata varied by source and participant and was provided uncurated.

Source material: PBMCs or T cells enriched from blood (not recorded which). The chain employs TRBV19 and TRBJ2-5; 10 nucleotides in the junction match TRBD1. This clonotype originated in a man in his fifties who had recovered from COVID-19. The sequence in DNA is TGTGCCAGTAGTAACTCAGGACAGGGGGTAGGGACCCAGTACTTC. Its protein product is CASSNSGQGVGTQYF.